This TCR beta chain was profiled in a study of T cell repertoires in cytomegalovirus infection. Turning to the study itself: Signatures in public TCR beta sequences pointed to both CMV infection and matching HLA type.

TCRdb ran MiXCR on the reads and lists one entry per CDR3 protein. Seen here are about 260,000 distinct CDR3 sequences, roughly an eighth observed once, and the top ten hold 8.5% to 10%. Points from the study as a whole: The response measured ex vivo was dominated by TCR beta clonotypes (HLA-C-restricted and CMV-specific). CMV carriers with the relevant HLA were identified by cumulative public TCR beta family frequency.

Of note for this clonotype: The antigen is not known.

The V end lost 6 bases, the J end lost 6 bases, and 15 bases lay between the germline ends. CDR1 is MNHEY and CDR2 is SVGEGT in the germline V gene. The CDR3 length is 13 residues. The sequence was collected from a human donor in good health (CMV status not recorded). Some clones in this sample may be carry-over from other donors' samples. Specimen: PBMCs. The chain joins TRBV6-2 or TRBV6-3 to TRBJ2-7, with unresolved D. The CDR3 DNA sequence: TGTGCCAGCAGCCCCCCCCAGCTGGGCGAGCAGTACTTC. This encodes CASSPPQLGEQYF.